Below, 26 T cell receptor beta chains from the same sample are listed, as sequenced in a study of cytomegalovirus exposure and HLA in healthy donors. PCR primers comprised 60 Vbeta and 13 Jbeta primers. Libraries were prepared by immunoSEQ multiplex PCR; TCRdb keeps only in-frame clonotypes and omits some of them. The sample shows a few hundred thousand clones, over 60% of them seen only once. Sequencing used PBMCs. These receptors originate from a man between 18 and 29 years old in good health and CMV-seronegative.

The chain joins TRBV6-5 to TRBJ1-1; D gene uncertain. The V and J ends lost 2 bases and 5 bases respectively, with 15 bases between them. The length of the CDR3 is 15 residues. Germline loops: CDR1 MNHEY, CDR2 SVGAGI. CDR3 DNA: TGTGCCAGCAGTTACCAGGACGGGGAGAGGACTGAAGCTTTCTTT. Translation gives CASSYQDGERTEAFF.

The genes are TRBV5-6 and TRBJ2-7; TRBD2 agrees at 9 bases. V lost 4 bases to trimming and J lost 6 bases; unmatched junction nucleotides: 8. Germline CDR1 reads SGHDT; CDR2 reads YYEEEE. The CDR3 spans 14 residues. For the CDR3, the DNA is TGTGCCAGCAGCAGGCTAGCGGGAAGACGCGAGCAGTACTTC. Encoded protein: CASSRLAGRREQYF. Drawing the rest from reference TRBV5-6 and TRBJ2-7, the complete variable domain is DAGVTQSPTHLIKTRGQQVTLRCSPKSGHDTVSWYQQALGQGPQFIFQYYEEEERQRGNFPDRFSGHQFPNYSSELNVNALLLGDSALYLCASSRLAGRREQYFGPGTRLTVT.

The J gene is TRBJ1-2, the V gene TRBV7-2, with unresolved D. CDR1 is SGHTA, CDR2 FQGNSA, per germline. This CDR3 contains 14 residues. Between the trimmed V and J ends, which lost 6 bases and 5 bases, there was a span of 16 bases. The CDR3 region is CASSHQTKSYGYTF. The CDR3 DNA reads as TGTGCCAGCAGTCATCAAACAAAGTCTTATGGCTACACCTTC. Supplemented by reference TRBV7-2 and TRBJ1-2, the full variable domain reads GAGVSQSPSNKVTEKGKDVELRCDPISGHTALYWYRQSLGQGLEFLIYFQGNSAPDKSGLPSDRFSAERTGGSVSTLTIQRTQQEDSAVYLCASSHQTKSYGYTFGSGTRLTVV.

The chain joins TRBV7-2 to TRBJ2-3; D unresolved. In germline, CDR1 is SGHTA, CDR2 FQGNSA. This CDR3 has 13 residues. V dropped 4 bases and J dropped 9 bases, with 14 bases sitting between them. The CDR3 DNA reads as TGTGCCAGCAGCTCCAAGACCCAGAGGACGCAGTATTTT. It translates to CASSSKTQRTQYF. Filled out from reference TRBV7-2 and TRBJ2-3, the complete variable domain reads GAGVSQSPSNKVTEKGKDVELRCDPISGHTALYWYRQSLGQGLEFLIYFQGNSAPDKSGLPSDRFSAERTGGSVSTLTIQRTQQEDSAVYLCASSSKTQRTQYFGPGTRLTVL.

The genes are TRBV19 and TRBJ1-2; 11 bases are a match to TRBD1. This CDR3 is built from 19 residues. V trimming: 0 bases; J trimming: 7 bases; junction bases outside the gene matches: 16. The germline CDR1 and CDR2 sequences are LNHDA and SQIVND (reference sequence). The CDR3 loop is CASSIDPSLFGQGAGGYTF. The DNA of the CDR3 is TGTGCCAGTAGTATAGACCCGTCCCTTTTCGGACAGGGGGCCGGTGGCTACACCTTC. The full variable domain, rest sourced from reference TRBV19 and TRBJ1-2, is DGGITQSPKYLFRKEGQNVTLSCEQNLNHDAMYWYRQDPGQGLRLIYYSQIVNDFQKGDIAEGYSVSREKKESFPLTVTSAQKNPTAFYLCASSIDPSLFGQGAGGYTFGSGTRLTVV.

V gene TRBV11-2 combines with J gene TRBJ2-7; D gene uncertain. Germline V gene sequence: CDR1 SGHAT, CDR2 FQNNGV. The CDR3 loop spans 12 amino acids. Between the trimmed V and J ends, which lost 5 bases and 0 bases, there was a span of 5 bases. The CDR3, as DNA: TGTGCCAGCAGCCCGAGCTCCTACGAGCAGTACTTC. Its translation: CASSPSSYEQYF.

This chain joins TRBV25-1 and TRBJ2-3; 9 nucleotides line up with TRBD1. Germline CDR1 is MGHDK and CDR2 is SYGVNS. Trimming removed 3 bases from V and 4 bases from J; junction bases left unmatched: 8. The CDR3 sequence is 16 residues long. The CDR3 region has the DNA TGTGCCAGCAGTGAGGGCGGGACAGGGTCGGCAGATACGCAGTATTTT. This encodes CASSEGGTGSADTQYF. The whole variable domain, filled in from reference TRBV25-1 and TRBJ2-3, reads EADIYQTPRYLVIGTGKKITLECSQTMGHDKMYWYQQDPGMELHLIHYSYGVNSTEKGDLSSESTVSRIRTEHFPLTLESARPSHTSQYLCASSEGGTGSADTQYFGPGTRLTVL.

In DNA form, the CDR3 reads TGTGCCTGGAGTGTACGCTGGGTTGGGGGGACAGGGCGCACTGAAGCTTTCTTT. As protein: CAWSVRWVGGTGRTEAFF. The chain links TRBV30 to TRBJ1-1, with 9 bases fitting TRBD1. With V trimmed by 0 bases and J by 4 bases, 15 bases remained unmatched. CDR3 length equals 18 residues. CDR1 is GTSNPN, CDR2 SVGIG, per germline (reference sequence).

V is TRBV5-1 and J is TRBJ2-3; a weak D match, TRBD1 (5 bases). V was pared by 0 bases and J by 6 bases, with 5 bases between. The CDR3 is 12 residues long. CDR1 is SGHRS and CDR2 is YFSETQ in the germline V gene. CDR3: CASSLAGDTQYF. CDR3 nucleotides: TGCGCCAGCAGCTTGGCAGGGGATACGCAGTATTTT.

The genes are TRBV7-2 and TRBJ2-1, with D perhaps matching TRBD1 (5 bases). V was clipped by 4 bases and J by 4 bases, with 17 bases between them. Germline values: CDR1 SGHTA, CDR2 FQGNSA. The CDR3 sequence is 16 residues long. This CDR3 is CASSSDWRQTYNEQFF. CDR3 sequence (DNA): TGTGCCAGCAGCTCAGACTGGCGACAGACTTACAATGAGCAGTTCTTC.

The J gene is TRBJ2-5, the V gene TRBV7-9; TRBD1 agrees at 9 bases. V trimming: 3 bases; J trimming: 4 bases; junction bases outside the gene matches: 9. The CDR3 covers 16 residues. CDR1 is SEHNR, CDR2 FQNEAQ, per germline (reference sequence). As DNA, the CDR3 is TGTGCCAGCAGCTTGGGCCCGGGACAGGGTAGAGAGACCCAGTACTTC. Its translation: CASSLGPGQGRETQYF. The full variable domain, rest sourced from reference TRBV7-9 and TRBJ2-5, is DTGVSQNPRHKITKRGQNVTFRCDPISEHNRLYWYRQTLGQGPEFLTYFQNEAQLEKSRLLSDRFSAERPKGSFSTLEIQRTEQGDSAMYLCASSLGPGQGRETQYFGPGTRLLVL.

The CDR3 DNA is TGTGCCAGTAGTATAGACGGGGCAGGGGTTACCGGGGAGCTGTTTTTT. Its translation is CASSIDGAGVTGELFF. This chain uses TRBV19 with TRBJ2-2; TRBD1 is a possible D gene (6 bases). V lost 0 bases to trimming and J lost 5 bases, with 13 bases between them. CDR1 is LNHDA, CDR2 SQIVND, per germline (reference sequence). This CDR3 has 16 residues.

The chain couples TRBV4-2 to TRBJ1-5, with D possibly TRBD1 on 6 matching bases. Germline V gene data show CDR1 as LGHNA and CDR2 as YNFKEQ. V lost 2 bases and J 0 bases, leaving 14 bases between the germline ends. CDR3 length: 17 residues. The CDR3: CASSQMTDRYSNQPQHF. CDR3 DNA: TGTGCCAGCAGCCAAATGACCGACAGGTATAGCAATCAGCCCCAGCATTTT.

This chain joins TRBV2 and TRBJ2-7; the match to TRBD1 covers 8 bases. This CDR3 has 13 residues. The germline V gene encodes CDR1 SNHLY and CDR2 FYNNEI. After removal of 6 bases from V and 0 bases from J, the junction contained 1 base not matched to a gene. CDR3 bases: TGTGCCAGCAGGGACAGGGACTCCTACGAGCAGTACTTC. This sequence encodes CASRDRDSYEQYF. Using reference TRBV2 and TRBJ2-7 for the parts outside the CDR3, the full variable domain is EPEVTQTPSHQVTQMGQEVILRCVPISNHLYFYWYRQILGQKVEFLVSFYNNEISEKSEIFDDQFSVERPDGSNFTLKIRSTKLEDSAMYFCASRDRDSYEQYFGPGTRLTVT.

V is TRBV6-1 and J is TRBJ2-5, with TRBD2 identical over 14 bases. V lost 6 bases, J lost 5 bases, and 5 bases stayed unmatched. CDR3 length: 15 residues. Germline-derived CDR1 and CDR2 are MNHNS and SASEGT. DNA of the CDR3: TGTGCCAGCAGCCAGGGGACTAGCGGGAGTGAGACCCAGTACTTC. Protein product: CASSQGTSGSETQYF.

This clone turned up a few times. The rearrangement uses TRBV27 and TRBJ1-5; tentative D call: TRBD1 (6 bases). Germline V lookup: CDR1 MNHEY, CDR2 SMNVEV (reference sequence). Trimming stripped 0 bases from V and 5 bases from J, with 11 bases between. The length of the CDR3 is 15 residues. CDR3 DNA: TGTGCCAGCAGTTTATCAGGACAGCCTGATCAGCCCCAGCATTTT. Translated, it gives CASSLSGQPDQPQHF.

Remarks on this clone: One junction end disagrees with the germline gene, perhaps due to a read error. This chain uses TRBV7-7 with TRBJ2-5; weak D call: TRBD2 (5 bases). The germline V gene encodes CDR1 SSHAT and CDR2 FNYEAQ (reference sequence). There are 15 residues in the CDR3. The CDR3 DNA reads as TGTGCTAGCAGCTTAGGGTCCCTCGGGGAAGAGACCCAGTACTTC. This codes for CASSLGSLGEETQYF.

The genes are TRBV27 and TRBJ2-1, with 16 bases identical to TRBD2. Germline-derived CDR1 and CDR2 are MNHEY and SMNVEV (reference sequence). The length of the CDR3 is 17 residues. The V segment lost 0 bases and the J segment 7 bases; nucleotides outside the gene matches: 3. The CDR3 sequence is CASSLSGLAGGYNEQFF. The CDR3, as DNA: TGTGCCAGCAGTTTATCGGGACTAGCGGGAGGGTATAATGAGCAGTTCTTC.

This chain connects TRBV30 to TRBJ2-1, with 8 bases identical to TRBD2. J gave up 7 bases and V 5 bases, and 7 bases lay outside the gene matches. This CDR3 is built from 13 residues. CDR1 and CDR2 (germline): GTSNPN, SVGIG (reference sequence). The CDR3 DNA is TGTGCCTGGGAGCTAGCGGGCCAGAATGAGCAGTTCTTC. Residues: CAWELAGQNEQFF.

This rearrangement joins TRBV6-6 to TRBJ1-1, with 7 bases identical to TRBD1. Looked up from germline, CDR1 is MNHNY and CDR2 is SVGAGI (reference sequence). CDR3 length: 13 amino acids. Losses at the gene ends were 5 bases for V and 11 bases for J; bases not matched to a gene: 11. This CDR3 reads CASSPNRDSEAFF. CDR3 DNA: TGTGCCAGCAGTCCTAACCGGGACAGCGAGGCTTTCTTT.

The V and J genes are TRBV7-3 and TRBJ2-1; TRBD2 matches at 13 bases. Germline-derived CDR1 and CDR2 are SGHTA and FQGTGA. The V gene end was trimmed by 3 bases and the J gene end by 10 bases; junction bases not matched to a gene: 6. CDR3 size: 15 residues. CDR3 protein: CASSLGLAGQVEQFF. For the CDR3, the DNA is TGTGCCAGCAGCTTGGGACTAGCGGGGCAGGTGGAGCAGTTCTTC.

The V call is TRBV5-6, the J call TRBJ1-2; D gene ambiguous. The V gene's germline CDR1 is SGHDT and CDR2 YYEEEE. V was cut by 1 base and J by 5 bases, with 6 bases left in between. CDR3 length: 12 amino acids. The CDR3 coding sequence is TGTGCCAGCAGCTTGCAAGAGTATGGCTACACCTTC. This translates into CASSLQEYGYTF.

This chain links TRBV29-1 with TRBJ1-5; possibly TRBD1 for D (5 bases). This CDR3 spans 13 amino acids. Germline CDR1 reads SQVTM; CDR2 reads ANQGSEA. V shed 4 bases and J shed 4 bases, with 11 bases lying between them. The CDR3 protein is CSVVSGPNQPQHF. CDR3 bases: TGCAGCGTTGTGTCAGGGCCTAATCAGCCCCAGCATTTT. Complete variable domain (other parts from reference TRBV29-1 and TRBJ1-5): SAVISQKPSRDICQRGTSLTIQCQVDSQVTMMFWYRQQPGQSLTLIATANQGSEATYESGFVIDKFPISRPNLTFSTLTVSNMSPEDSSIYLCSVVSGPNQPQHFGDGTRLSIL.

The chain joins TRBV2 to TRBJ2-5, with TRBD2 as a possible D gene (6 bases). The V end lost 5 bases, the J end lost 1 base, and 14 bases lay between the germline ends. CDR1 and CDR2 (germline): SNHLY, FYNNEI. The CDR3 has 15 residues. Here the CDR3 DNA reads TGTGCCAGCAGTAAGACGGCGGGAACCCAAGAGACCCAGTACTTC. Its translation: CASSKTAGTQETQYF.

CDR3: CAWAGQGGEKLFF. The CDR3 DNA reads as TGTGCCTGGGCTGGACAGGGAGGGGAAAAACTGTTTTTT. This chain joins TRBV30 and TRBJ1-4; 8 bases fit TRBD1. With V trimmed by 5 bases and J by 8 bases, 7 bases remained unmatched. CDR1 is GTSNPN, CDR2 SVGIG, per germline (reference sequence). The CDR3 totals 13 residues. Looking up the rest from reference TRBV30 and TRBJ1-4 gives the full variable domain: SQTIHQWPATLVQPVGSPLSLECTVEGTSNPNLYWYRQAAGRGLQLLFYSVGIGQISSEVPQNLSASRPQDRQFILSSKKLLLSDSGFYLCAWAGQGGEKLFFGSGTQLSVL.

The V gene is TRBV6-5, the J gene TRBJ1-4, with 9 bases fitting TRBD1. The CDR3 loop spans 13 amino acids. J was trimmed by 8 bases and V by 6 bases; bases with no gene match: 4. Germline V gene sequence: CDR1 MNHEY, CDR2 SVGAGI. This CDR3 is CASRGQGREKLFF. The CDR3 DNA reads TGTGCCAGCAGGGGACAGGGACGCGAAAAACTGTTTTTT.